The sequence of this T cell receptor beta chain was determined in a study of T-cell reconstitution after alpha-beta-depleted transplantation in children. Many counts were recorded for this clonotype. Researchers prepared the TCRbeta library using unique molecular identifiers, the study reports. MiXCR, run by TCRdb on the PCR reads, gives a single entry per CDR3 protein. Of roughly 89,000 distinct CDR3 sequences detected, over 9% appear once; the ten largest clones hold 11% to 15%. This TCR was recovered from a human donor who donated a stem cell graft to a child with inherited bone marrow failure. The specimen was PBMCs from the stem cell graft donor, collected from the stem cell graft.

Here the CDR3 DNA reads TGCAGTGCGGTCGGGGGGGCTGGGGCCAACGTCCTGACTTTC. Amino acid sequence: CSAVGGAGANVLTF. This chain connects TRBV20-1 to TRBJ2-6, with 8 bases that match TRBD2. CDR1 DFQATT and CDR2 SNEGSKA come from the germline V gene (reference sequence). This CDR3 region has 14 residues. After removal of 6 bases from V and 2 bases from J, the junction contained 3 bases not matched to a gene.